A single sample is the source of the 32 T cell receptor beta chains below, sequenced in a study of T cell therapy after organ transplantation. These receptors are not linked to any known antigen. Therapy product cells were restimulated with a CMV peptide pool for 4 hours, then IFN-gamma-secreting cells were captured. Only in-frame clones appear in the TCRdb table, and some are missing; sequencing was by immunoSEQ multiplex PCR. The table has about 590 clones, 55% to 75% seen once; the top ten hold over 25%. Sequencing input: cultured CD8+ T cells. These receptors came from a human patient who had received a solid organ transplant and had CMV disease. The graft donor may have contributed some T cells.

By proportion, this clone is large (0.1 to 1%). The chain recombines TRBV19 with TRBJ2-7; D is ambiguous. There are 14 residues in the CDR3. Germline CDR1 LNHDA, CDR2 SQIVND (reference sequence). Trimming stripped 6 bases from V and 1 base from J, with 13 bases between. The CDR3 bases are TGTGCCAGTAGCAAACAGCTTACTTCCTACGAGCAGTACTTC. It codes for CASSKQLTSYEQYF.

CDR3 protein: CASSLSPGSDGYTF. CDR3 nucleotides: TGTGCCAGCAGTTTATCCCCAGGGTCGGATGGCTACACCTTC. The chain is built from TRBV27 and TRBJ1-2, with D tentatively TRBD1 (5 bases). The germline V gene has CDR1 MNHEY and CDR2 SMNVEV (reference sequence). V was cut by 0 bases and J by 6 bases, with 11 bases left in between. The CDR3 consists of 14 residues.

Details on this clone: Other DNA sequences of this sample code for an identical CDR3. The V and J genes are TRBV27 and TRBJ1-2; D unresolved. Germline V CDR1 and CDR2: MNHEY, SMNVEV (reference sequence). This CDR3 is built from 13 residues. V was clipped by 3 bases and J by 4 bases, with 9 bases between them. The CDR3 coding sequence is TGTGCCAGCAGTTTCGAATCTAGCTATGGCTACACCTTC. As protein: CASSFESSYGYTF.

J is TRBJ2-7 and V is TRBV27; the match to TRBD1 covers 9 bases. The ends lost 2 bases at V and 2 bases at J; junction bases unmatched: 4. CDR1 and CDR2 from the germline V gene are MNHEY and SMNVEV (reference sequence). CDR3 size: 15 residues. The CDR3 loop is CASSLGGTGPYEQYF. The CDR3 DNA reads TGTGCCAGCAGTTTAGGGGGGACAGGGCCCTACGAGCAGTACTTC.

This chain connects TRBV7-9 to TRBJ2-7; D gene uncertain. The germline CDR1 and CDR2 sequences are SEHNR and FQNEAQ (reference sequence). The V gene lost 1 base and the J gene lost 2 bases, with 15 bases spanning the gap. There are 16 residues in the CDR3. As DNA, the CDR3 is TGTGCCAGCAGCTTAGAATTTGGCAGGTCGCCCTACGAGCAGTACTTC. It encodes CASSLEFGRSPYEQYF.

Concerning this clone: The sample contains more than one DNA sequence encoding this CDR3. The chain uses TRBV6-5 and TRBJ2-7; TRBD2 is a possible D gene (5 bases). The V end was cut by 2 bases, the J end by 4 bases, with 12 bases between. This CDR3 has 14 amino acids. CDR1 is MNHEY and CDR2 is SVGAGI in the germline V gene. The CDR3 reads CASSYGGRQYEQYF. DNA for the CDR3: TGTGCCAGCAGTTACGGAGGACGGCAATACGAGCAGTACTTC.

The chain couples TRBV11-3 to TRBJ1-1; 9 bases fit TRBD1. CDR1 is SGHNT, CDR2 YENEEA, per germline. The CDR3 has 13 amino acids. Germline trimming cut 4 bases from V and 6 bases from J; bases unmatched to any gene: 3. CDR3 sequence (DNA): TGTGCCAGCAGCTCGGGACAGGGTCCTGAAGCTTTCTTT. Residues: CASSSGQGPEAFF.

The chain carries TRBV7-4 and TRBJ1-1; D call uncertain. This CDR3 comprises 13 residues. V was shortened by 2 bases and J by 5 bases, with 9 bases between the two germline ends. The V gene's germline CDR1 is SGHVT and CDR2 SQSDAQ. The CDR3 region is CASSLQPQTEAFF. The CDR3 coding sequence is TGTGCCAGCAGCTTACAACCTCAAACTGAAGCTTTCTTT.

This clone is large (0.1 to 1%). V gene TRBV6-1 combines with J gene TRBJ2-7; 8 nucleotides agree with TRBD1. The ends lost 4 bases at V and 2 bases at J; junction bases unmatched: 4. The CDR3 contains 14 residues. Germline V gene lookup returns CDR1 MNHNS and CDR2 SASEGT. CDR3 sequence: CASSGRGLAYEQYF. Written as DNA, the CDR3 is TGTGCCAGCAGTGGCAGGGGGCTGGCCTACGAGCAGTACTTC.

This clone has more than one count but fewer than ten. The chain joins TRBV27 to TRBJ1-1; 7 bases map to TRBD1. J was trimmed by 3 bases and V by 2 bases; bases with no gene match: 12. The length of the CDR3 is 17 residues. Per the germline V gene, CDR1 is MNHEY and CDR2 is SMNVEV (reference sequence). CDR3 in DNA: TGTGCCAGCAGTTTAAACAGGGGCGAACTAGATGACACTGAAGCTTTCTTT. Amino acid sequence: CASSLNRGELDDTEAFF.

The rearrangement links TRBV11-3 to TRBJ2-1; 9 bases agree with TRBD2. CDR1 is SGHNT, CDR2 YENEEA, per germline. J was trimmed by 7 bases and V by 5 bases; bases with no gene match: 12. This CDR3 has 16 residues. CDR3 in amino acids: CASSPEGGRAKNEQFF. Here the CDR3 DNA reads TGTGCCAGCAGCCCCGAGGGCGGGAGGGCCAAAAATGAGCAGTTCTTC.

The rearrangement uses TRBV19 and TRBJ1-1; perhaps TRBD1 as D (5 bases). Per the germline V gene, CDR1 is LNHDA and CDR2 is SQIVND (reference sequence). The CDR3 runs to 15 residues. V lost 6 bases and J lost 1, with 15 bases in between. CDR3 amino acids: CASREDRQWNTEAFF. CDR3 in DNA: TGTGCCAGTAGGGAAGATAGACAGTGGAACACTGAAGCTTTCTTT.

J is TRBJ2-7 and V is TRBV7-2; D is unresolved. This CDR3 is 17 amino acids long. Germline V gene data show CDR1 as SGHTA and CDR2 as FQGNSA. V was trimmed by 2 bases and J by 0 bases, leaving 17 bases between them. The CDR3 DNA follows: TGTGCCAGCAGCTTACGGTATGGCCAGGCCGACTCCTACGAGCAGTACTTC. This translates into CASSLRYGQADSYEQYF.

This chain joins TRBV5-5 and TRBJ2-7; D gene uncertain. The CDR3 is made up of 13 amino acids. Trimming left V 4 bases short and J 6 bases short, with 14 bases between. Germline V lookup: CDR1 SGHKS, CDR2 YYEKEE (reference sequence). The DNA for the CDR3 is TGTGCCAGCAGCCCATGGGCCGGGTCCGAGCAGTACTTC. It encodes CASSPWAGSEQYF.

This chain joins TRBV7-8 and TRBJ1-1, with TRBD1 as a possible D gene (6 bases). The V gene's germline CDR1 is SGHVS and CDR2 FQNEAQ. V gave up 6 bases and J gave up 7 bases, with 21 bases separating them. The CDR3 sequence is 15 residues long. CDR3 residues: CASSSRGSDRDEAFF. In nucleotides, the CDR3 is TGTGCCAGCAGTTCTAGGGGGTCGGACAGAGATGAAGCTTTCTTT.

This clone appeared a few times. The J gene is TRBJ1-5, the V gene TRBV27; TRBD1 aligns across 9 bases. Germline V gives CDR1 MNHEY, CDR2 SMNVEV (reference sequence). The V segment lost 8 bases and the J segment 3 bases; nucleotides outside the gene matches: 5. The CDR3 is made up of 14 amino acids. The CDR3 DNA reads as TGTGCCAGCCAACAGGGGGCGGACAATCAGCCCCAGCATTTT. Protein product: CASQQGADNQPQHF.

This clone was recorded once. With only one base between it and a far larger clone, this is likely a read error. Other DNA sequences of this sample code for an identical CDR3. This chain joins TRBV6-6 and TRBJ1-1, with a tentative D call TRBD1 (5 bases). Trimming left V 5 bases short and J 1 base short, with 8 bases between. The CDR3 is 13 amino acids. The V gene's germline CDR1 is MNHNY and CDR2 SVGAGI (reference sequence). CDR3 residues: CASSPGANTEAFF. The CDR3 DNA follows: TGTGCCAGCAGTCCCGGGGCGAACACTGAAGCTTTCTTT.

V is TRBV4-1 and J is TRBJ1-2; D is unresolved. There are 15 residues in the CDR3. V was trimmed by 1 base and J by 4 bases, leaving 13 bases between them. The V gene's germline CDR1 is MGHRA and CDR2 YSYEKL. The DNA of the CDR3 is TGCGCCAGCAGCCAAGTGGTCCGTGACCTCTATGGCTACACCTTC. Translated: CASSQVVRDLYGYTF.

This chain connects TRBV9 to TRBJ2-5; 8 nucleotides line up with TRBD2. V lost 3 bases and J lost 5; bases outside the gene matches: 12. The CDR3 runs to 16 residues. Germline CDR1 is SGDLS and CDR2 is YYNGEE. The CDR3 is CASSEKAGALVETQYF. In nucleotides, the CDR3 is TGTGCCAGCAGCGAAAAAGCGGGGGCACTGGTGGAGACCCAGTACTTC.

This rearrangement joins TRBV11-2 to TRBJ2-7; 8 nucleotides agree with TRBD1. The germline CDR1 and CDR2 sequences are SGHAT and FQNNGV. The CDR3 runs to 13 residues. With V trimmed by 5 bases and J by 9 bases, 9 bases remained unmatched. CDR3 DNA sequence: TGTGCCAGCAGCGGACAGGGTGCTCCGGGGCAGTACTTC. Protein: CASSGQGAPGQYF.

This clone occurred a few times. Written as DNA, the CDR3 is TGTGCCAGCAGCTTGGGACAGGGGAATTCACCCCTCCACTTT. Translated: CASSLGQGNSPLHF. The chain is built from TRBV5-4 and TRBJ1-6, with 8 bases that match TRBD1. The CDR3 is made up of 14 amino acids. Germline V gives CDR1 SGHNT, CDR2 YYREEE (reference sequence). V shed 0 bases, J shed 7 bases, and the junction held 0 bases outside the gene matches.

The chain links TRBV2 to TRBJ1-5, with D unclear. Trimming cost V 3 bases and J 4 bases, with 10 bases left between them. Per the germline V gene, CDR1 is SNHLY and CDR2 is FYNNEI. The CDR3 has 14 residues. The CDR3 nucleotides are TGTGCCAGCAGTGATTCCGTATTTAATCAGCCCCAGCATTTT. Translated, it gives CASSDSVFNQPQHF.

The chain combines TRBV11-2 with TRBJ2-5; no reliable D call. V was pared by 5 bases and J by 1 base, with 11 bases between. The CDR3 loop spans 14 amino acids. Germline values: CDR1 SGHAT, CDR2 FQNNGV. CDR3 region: CASSPFNPQETQYF. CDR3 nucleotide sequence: TGTGCCAGCAGCCCCTTCAATCCCCAAGAGACCCAGTACTTC.

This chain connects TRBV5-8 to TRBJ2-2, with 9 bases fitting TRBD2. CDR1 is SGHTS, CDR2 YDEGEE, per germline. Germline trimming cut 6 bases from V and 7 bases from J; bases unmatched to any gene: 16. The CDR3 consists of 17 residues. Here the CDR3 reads CASTLGRGAGGVGELFF. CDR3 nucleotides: TGTGCCAGCACCCTGGGACGTGGAGCGGGGGGCGTCGGGGAGCTGTTTTTT.

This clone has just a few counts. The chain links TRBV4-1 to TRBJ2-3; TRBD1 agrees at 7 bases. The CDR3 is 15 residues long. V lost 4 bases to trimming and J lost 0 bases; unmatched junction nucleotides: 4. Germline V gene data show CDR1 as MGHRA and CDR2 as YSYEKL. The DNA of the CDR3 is TGCGCCAGCAGCCGGGGACAGTCGAGCACAGATACGCAGTATTTT. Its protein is CASSRGQSSTDTQYF.

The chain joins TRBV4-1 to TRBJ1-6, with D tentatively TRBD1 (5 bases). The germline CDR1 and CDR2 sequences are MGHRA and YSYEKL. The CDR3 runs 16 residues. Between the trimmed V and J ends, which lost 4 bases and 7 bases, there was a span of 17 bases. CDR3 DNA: TGCGCCAGCAGCCCCCGCGGGGCAGACCGGAATTCACCCCTCCACTTT. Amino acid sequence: CASSPRGADRNSPLHF.

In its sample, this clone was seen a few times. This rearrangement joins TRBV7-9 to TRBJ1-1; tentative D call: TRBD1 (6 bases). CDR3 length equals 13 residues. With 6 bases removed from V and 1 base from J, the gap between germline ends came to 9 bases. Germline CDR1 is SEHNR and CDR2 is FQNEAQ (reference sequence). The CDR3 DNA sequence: TGTGCCAGCAGTCTGACAGGGAACACTGAAGCTTTCTTT. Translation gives CASSLTGNTEAFF.

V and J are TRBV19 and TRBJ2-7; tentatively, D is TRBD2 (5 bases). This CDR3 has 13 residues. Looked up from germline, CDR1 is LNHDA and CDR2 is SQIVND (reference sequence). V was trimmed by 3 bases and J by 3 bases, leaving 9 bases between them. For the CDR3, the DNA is TGTGCCAGTAGTATTACGGGAAACTACGAGCAGTACTTC. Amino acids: CASSITGNYEQYF.

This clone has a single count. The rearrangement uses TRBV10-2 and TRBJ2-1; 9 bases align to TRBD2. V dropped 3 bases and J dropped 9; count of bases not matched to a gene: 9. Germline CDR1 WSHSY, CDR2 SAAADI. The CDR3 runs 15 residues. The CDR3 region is CASSDLAGIGVEQFF. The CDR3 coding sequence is TGCGCCAGCAGTGACCTAGCGGGAATCGGGGTTGAGCAGTTCTTC.

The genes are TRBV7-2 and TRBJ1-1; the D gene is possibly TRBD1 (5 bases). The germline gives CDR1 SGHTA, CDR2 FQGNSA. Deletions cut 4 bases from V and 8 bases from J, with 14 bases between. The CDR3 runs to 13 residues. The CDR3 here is CASSSDRELEAFF. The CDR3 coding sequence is TGTGCCAGCAGCTCTGACAGAGAATTAGAAGCTTTCTTT.

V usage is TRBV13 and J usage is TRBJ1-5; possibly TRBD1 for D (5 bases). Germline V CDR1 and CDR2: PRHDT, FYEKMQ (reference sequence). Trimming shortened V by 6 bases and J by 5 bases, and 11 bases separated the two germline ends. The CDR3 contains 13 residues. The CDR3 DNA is TGTGCCAGCAGTATCCAGGGCTATCAGCCCCAGCATTTT. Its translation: CASSIQGYQPQHF.

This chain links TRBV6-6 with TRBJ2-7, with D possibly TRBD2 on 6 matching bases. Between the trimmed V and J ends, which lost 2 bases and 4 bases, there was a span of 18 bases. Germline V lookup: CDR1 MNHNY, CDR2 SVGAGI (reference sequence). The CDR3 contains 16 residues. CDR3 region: CASSYPLGGMEYEQYF. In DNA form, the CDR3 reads TGTGCCAGCAGTTACCCACTCGGAGGGATGGAATACGAGCAGTACTTC.